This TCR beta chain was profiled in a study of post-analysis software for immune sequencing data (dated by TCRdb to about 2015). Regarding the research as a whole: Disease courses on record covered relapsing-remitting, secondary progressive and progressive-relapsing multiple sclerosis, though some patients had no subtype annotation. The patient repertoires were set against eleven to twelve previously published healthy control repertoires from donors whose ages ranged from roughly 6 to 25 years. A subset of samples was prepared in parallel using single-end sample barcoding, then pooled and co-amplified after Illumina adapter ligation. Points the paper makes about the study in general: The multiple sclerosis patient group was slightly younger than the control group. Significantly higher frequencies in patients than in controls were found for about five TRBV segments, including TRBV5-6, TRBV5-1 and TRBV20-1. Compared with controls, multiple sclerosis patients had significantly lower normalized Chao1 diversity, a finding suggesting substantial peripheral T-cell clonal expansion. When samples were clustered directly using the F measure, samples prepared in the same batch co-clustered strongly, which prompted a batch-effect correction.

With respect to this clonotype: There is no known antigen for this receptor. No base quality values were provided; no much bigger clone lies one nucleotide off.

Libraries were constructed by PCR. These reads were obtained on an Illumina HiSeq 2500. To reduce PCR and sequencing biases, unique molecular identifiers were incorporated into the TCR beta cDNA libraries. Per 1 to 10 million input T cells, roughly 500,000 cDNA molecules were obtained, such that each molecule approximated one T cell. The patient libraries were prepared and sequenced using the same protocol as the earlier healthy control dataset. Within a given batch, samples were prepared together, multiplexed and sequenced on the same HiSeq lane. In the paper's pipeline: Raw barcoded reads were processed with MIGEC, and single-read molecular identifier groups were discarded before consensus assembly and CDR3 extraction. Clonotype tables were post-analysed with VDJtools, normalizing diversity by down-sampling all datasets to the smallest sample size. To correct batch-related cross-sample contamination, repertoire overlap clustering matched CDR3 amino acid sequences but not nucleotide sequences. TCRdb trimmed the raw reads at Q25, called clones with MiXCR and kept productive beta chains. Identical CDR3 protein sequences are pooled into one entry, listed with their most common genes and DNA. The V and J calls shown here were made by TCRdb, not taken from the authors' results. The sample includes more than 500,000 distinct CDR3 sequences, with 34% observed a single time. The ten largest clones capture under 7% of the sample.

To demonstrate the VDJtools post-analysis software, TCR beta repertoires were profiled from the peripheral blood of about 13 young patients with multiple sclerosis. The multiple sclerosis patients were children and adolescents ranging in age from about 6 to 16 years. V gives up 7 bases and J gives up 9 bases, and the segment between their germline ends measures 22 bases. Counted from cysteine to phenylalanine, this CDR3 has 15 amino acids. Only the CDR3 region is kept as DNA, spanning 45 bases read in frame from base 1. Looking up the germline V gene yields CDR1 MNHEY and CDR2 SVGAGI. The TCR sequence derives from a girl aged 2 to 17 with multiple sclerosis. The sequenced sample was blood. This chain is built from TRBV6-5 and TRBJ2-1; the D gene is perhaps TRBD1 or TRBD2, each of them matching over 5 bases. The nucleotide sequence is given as TGTGCCAGCACCCTCCGGGACGGATATTTTGGTGAGCAGTTCTTC. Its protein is CASTLRDGYFGEQFF.